This T cell receptor (beta chain) was obtained from a study of shared clonotypes between healthy human individuals. CDR3 length: 15 amino acids. V shed 4 bases, J shed 4 bases, and the junction held 8 bases outside the gene matches. CDR1 is SEHNR, CDR2 FQNEAQ, per germline (reference sequence). The healthy adult donors were HIV-negative and reported no recent acute infections or vaccinations. It was at deep level that the assay was run. Repertoires were generated with immunoSEQ multiplex PCR, while TCRdb's copy carries only in-frame clones and drops some. The data hold 450,000 to 500,000 clones, with approximately 78% observed a single time.

Specimen: PBMCs. The source of this sequence is a woman in her 40s in good health. Some clones in this sample may be carry-over from other donors' samples. This chain connects TRBV7-9 to TRBJ1-1; TRBD1 aligns across 8 bases. The CDR3 DNA is TGTGCCAGCAGCTGGGGAGCAGGGGGCGGCACTGAAGCTTTCTTT. The encoded protein is CASSWGAGGGTEAFF.